A single sample gave rise to the 18 T cell receptor beta chains below, sequenced in a study of CD8 T cells in Susac syndrome. RNA amounts of roughly 0.45 to 1 ug underwent reverse transcription with random hexamers. One entry per CDR3 protein, called by TCRdb with MiXCR from the immunoSEQ multiplex PCR reads. This sample has about 160,000 distinct CDR3 sequences, with 95% to 96% found just once. The specimen sequenced was CD4+ T cells from PBMCs. The source is a human donor with Susac syndrome.

The V call is TRBV30, the J call TRBJ2-2; 7 bases are a match to TRBD2. Germline lookup yields CDR1 GTSNPN and CDR2 SVGIG (reference sequence). J lost 4 bases, V lost 4 bases, and 3 bases had no gene match. This CDR3 contains 13 residues. The CDR3 is CAWNGGGTGELFF. CDR3 DNA: TGTGCCTGGAATGGCGGGGGCACCGGGGAGCTGTTTTTT. Based on the CDR3 plus reference TRBV30 and TRBJ2-2, the full variable domain is SQTIHQWPATLVQPVGSPLSLECTVEGTSNPNLYWYRQAAGRGLQLLFYSVGIGQISSEVPQNLSASRPQDRQFILSSKKLLLSDSGFYLCAWNGGGTGELFFGEGSRLTVL.

J is TRBJ2-1 and V is TRBV25-1, with 8 bases identical to TRBD1. Germline V gives CDR1 MGHDK, CDR2 SYGVNS. The CDR3 length is 15 residues. The V and J ends lost 3 bases and 10 bases, in that order; junction bases with no gene match: 11. CDR3 amino acids: CASSETGAQSGEQFF. The DNA for the CDR3 is TGTGCCAGCAGTGAGACAGGGGCCCAGTCCGGGGAGCAGTTCTTC.

V is TRBV4-2 and J is TRBJ1-2, with D uncertain. The germline V gene encodes CDR1 LGHNA and CDR2 YNFKEQ. Between the trimmed V and J ends, which lost 1 base and 4 bases, there was a span of 10 bases. The CDR3 runs to 14 residues. In nucleotides, the CDR3 is TGTGCCAGCAGCCAAGCGACGCAAGTCTATGGCTACACCTTC. As protein: CASSQATQVYGYTF.

This clonotype was recorded once. The genes are TRBV5-1 and TRBJ1-2; 7 nucleotides agree with TRBD1. Losses at the gene ends were 7 bases for V and 7 bases for J; bases not matched to a gene: 10. This CDR3 spans 13 amino acids. CDR1 is SGHRS and CDR2 is YFSETQ in the germline V gene. The DNA for the CDR3 is TGCGCCAGCCACCCAGGGGGGTCCTCTGGCTACACCTTC. It specifies CASHPGGSSGYTF.

This chain joins TRBV9 and TRBJ1-1, with D unresolved. From germline, CDR1 is SGDLS and CDR2 YYNGEE. V lost 0 bases and J 5 bases, leaving 11 bases between the germline ends. The CDR3 sequence is 14 residues long. Written as DNA, the CDR3 is TGTGCCAGCAGCGTAGCTGGCGGGGTGACTGAAGCTTTCTTT. Its protein product is CASSVAGGVTEAFF.

This chain links TRBV3-1 with TRBJ2-1; D uncertain. The CDR3 extends over 14 amino acids. Trimming pared 5 bases from V and 6 bases from J, leaving 14 bases between. Germline CDR1 and CDR2: LGHDT and YNNKEL (reference sequence). The CDR3 region is CASSGTDGVNEQFF. The CDR3 bases are TGTGCCAGCAGCGGAACGGACGGAGTCAATGAGCAGTTCTTC.

This chain links TRBV5-1 with TRBJ1-2; D is possibly TRBD1 (5 bases). The ends were cut back, 0 bases at V and 2 bases at J, with 11 bases in the middle. CDR1 is SGHRS, CDR2 YFSETQ, per germline. The CDR3 spans 15 residues. CDR3 in amino acids: CASSLAGEANYGYTF. CDR3 DNA sequence: TGCGCCAGCAGCTTGGCGGGGGAAGCGAACTATGGCTACACCTTC.

The chain links TRBV15 to TRBJ2-3; 7 bases align to TRBD1. CDR1 and CDR2 (germline): LNHNV, YYDKDF (reference sequence). V trimming: 3 bases; J trimming: 1 base; junction bases outside the gene matches: 7. The CDR3 is made up of 16 amino acids. The CDR3: CATSRGDSRGTDTQYF. Written as DNA, the CDR3 is TGTGCCACCAGCAGGGGGGACAGCCGAGGCACAGATACGCAGTATTTT. Looking up the rest from reference TRBV15 and TRBJ2-3 gives the full variable domain: DAMVIQNPRYQVTQFGKPVTLSCSQTLNHNVMYWYQQKSSQAPKLLFHYYDKDFNNEADTPDNFQSRRPNTSFCFLDIRSPGLGDTAMYLCATSRGDSRGTDTQYFGPGTRLTVL.

This clonotype was recorded a few times. The chain has TRBV20-1 and TRBJ2-4; unclear D gene. CDR3 length: 12 amino acids. CDR1 and CDR2 from the germline V gene are DFQATT and SNEGSKA (reference sequence). V lost 5 bases to trimming and J lost 0 bases, with 5 bases between them. The CDR3 protein is CSALIAKNIQYF. CDR3 nucleotide sequence: TGCAGTGCTCTTATAGCCAAAAACATTCAGTACTTC.

The rearrangement uses TRBV7-8 and TRBJ2-7; D is unclear. The V end lost 2 bases, the J end lost 1 base, and 6 bases lay between the germline ends. The CDR3 has 13 residues. The germline gives CDR1 SGHVS, CDR2 FQNEAQ. The CDR3 DNA follows: TGTGCCAGCAGCTTAACGAGTTCCTACGAGCAGTACGTC. Its protein is CASSLTSSYEQYV.

This sequence joins TRBV11-2 and TRBJ2-4; D may be TRBD1 (5 bases). The CDR3 has 13 residues. Deletions cut 5 bases from V and 6 bases from J, with 11 bases between. CDR1 and CDR2 (germline): SGHAT, FQNNGV. CDR3 loop: CASSPGALNIQYF. The CDR3, as DNA: TGTGCCAGCAGCCCTGGGGCCTTAAACATTCAGTACTTC.

The rearrangement links TRBV12-3 or TRBV12-4 to TRBJ1-3; D ambiguous. CDR3 length: 15 amino acids. Trimming took 7 bases from V and 3 from J, leaving 16 bases between them. The CDR3 is CASKRPQGLGNTIYF. CDR3 sequence (DNA): TGTGCCAGCAAACGACCCCAAGGTCTTGGAAACACCATATATTTT.

The chain combines TRBV24-1 with TRBJ2-5; D remains unclear. The CDR3 has 12 amino acids. V lost 3 bases to trimming and J lost 4 bases, with 5 bases between them. CDR1 is KGHDR and CDR2 is SFDVKD in the germline V gene. CDR3 sequence reads: CATSDLGETQYF. In DNA form, the CDR3 reads TGTGCCACCAGTGATCTGGGAGAGACCCAGTACTTC.

The CDR3 DNA reads TGTGCCTGGAGCACAGGGAAGGATCAGCCCCAGCATTTT. It specifies CAWSTGKDQPQHF. This rearrangement joins TRBV30 to TRBJ1-5; tentatively, D is TRBD1 (6 bases). Germline V gives CDR1 GTSNPN, CDR2 SVGIG (reference sequence). The CDR3 covers 13 residues. Trimming left V 3 bases short and J 5 bases short, with 11 bases between. The full variable domain, its missing parts supplied by reference TRBV30 and TRBJ1-5, is SQTIHQWPATLVQPVGSPLSLECTVEGTSNPNLYWYRQAAGRGLQLLFYSVGIGQISSEVPQNLSASRPQDRQFILSSKKLLLSDSGFYLCAWSTGKDQPQHFGDGTRLSIL.

The CDR3 loop reads CSATVNSNQPQHF. Here the CDR3 DNA reads TGCAGTGCTACAGTCAATAGCAATCAGCCCCAGCATTTT. The chain carries TRBV20-1 and TRBJ1-5; D unclear. The CDR3 runs to 13 residues. V shed 4 bases and J shed 0 bases, with 7 bases lying between them. The germline V gene has CDR1 DFQATT and CDR2 SNEGSKA (reference sequence).

The gene calls are TRBV29-1 and TRBJ2-1; possible D gene TRBD2, 6 bases. The germline V and J ends were trimmed by 6 bases and 8 bases, with 20 bases remaining between them. Germline CDR1 SQVTM, CDR2 ANQGSEA. This CDR3 contains 14 residues. The CDR3 sequence is CSVRAGGAGYEQFF. The CDR3 DNA follows: TGCAGCGTCCGTGCGGGCGGGGCGGGTTATGAGCAGTTCTTC.

V usage is TRBV30 and J usage is TRBJ2-1; D is unclear. This CDR3 comprises 15 residues. Germline V lookup: CDR1 GTSNPN, CDR2 SVGIG (reference sequence). Trimming stripped 2 bases from V and 7 bases from J, with 18 bases between. This CDR3 is CAWSPNLGVGNEQFF. The CDR3 DNA is TGTGCCTGGAGTCCCAACCTTGGGGTGGGGAATGAGCAGTTCTTC. Combining the CDR3 with reference TRBV30 and TRBJ2-1 gives the whole variable domain SQTIHQWPATLVQPVGSPLSLECTVEGTSNPNLYWYRQAAGRGLQLLFYSVGIGQISSEVPQNLSASRPQDRQFILSSKKLLLSDSGFYLCAWSPNLGVGNEQFFGPGTRLTVL.

The CDR3 region is CASSESDRDYGYTF. CDR3 DNA: TGTGCCAGCAGTGAATCGGACAGGGATTATGGCTACACCTTC. This chain joins TRBV25-1 and TRBJ1-2; 8 bases are a match to TRBD1. This CDR3 contains 14 residues. The trim removed 1 base at V and 5 bases at J, leaving 3 bases unmatched. CDR1 and CDR2 from the germline V gene are MGHDK and SYGVNS.